The 11 T cell receptor beta chains reported below all come from one sample, sequenced in a study of T-cell reconstitution after alpha-beta-depleted transplantation in children. Preparation of the TCRbeta library involved a method that used unique molecular identifiers. MiXCR was run by TCRdb on the PCR reads, yielding one entry per CDR3 protein. In the table there are approximately 650,000 distinct CDR3 sequences, around 13% of which are singletons. The sequenced sample was PBMCs, obtained before TCRalphabeta/CD19-depleted stem cell transplant. These receptors were obtained from a girl aged 2 to 10 with congenital amegakaryocytic thrombocytopenia, due to receive a stem cell transplant.

This clonotype was detected many times. This chain uses TRBV20-1 with TRBJ2-4; D not resolved. The germline CDR1 and CDR2 sequences are DFQATT and SNEGSKA (reference sequence). Trimming cost V 5 bases and J 0 bases, with 11 bases left between them. The CDR3 has 14 amino acids. CDR3 region: CSAPGPLAKNIQYF. The CDR3, as DNA: TGCAGTGCTCCCGGACCTCTAGCCAAAAACATTCAGTACTTC.

The table lists this clonotype with a few counts. The CDR3 sequence is CASSAGTGTQSEQFF. The CDR3 DNA sequence: TGTGCCAGCAGCGCCGGGACAGGGACCCAGTCGGAGCAGTTCTTC. This chain uses TRBV27 with TRBJ2-1; 9 nucleotides line up with TRBD1. This CDR3 spans 15 amino acids. Germline CDR1 MNHEY, CDR2 SMNVEV (reference sequence). The V gene end was trimmed by 6 bases and the J gene end by 10 bases; junction bases not matched to a gene: 13.

This clonotype occurred a few times. The rearrangement links TRBV10-3 to TRBJ2-2; 9 bases agree with TRBD2. CDR3 length: 17 amino acids. Germline V lookup: CDR1 ENHRY, CDR2 SYGVKD. The ends lost 2 bases at V and 2 bases at J; junction bases unmatched: 6. The DNA for the CDR3 is TGTGCCATCAGTGAGATATCACTAGCGGGTAACACCGGGGAGCTGTTTTTT. This codes for CAISEISLAGNTGELFF.

V gene TRBV12-3 or TRBV12-4 combines with J gene TRBJ1-3; 8 bases fit TRBD1. This CDR3 is 17 amino acids long. Trimming removed 7 bases from V and 4 bases from J; junction bases left unmatched: 15. CDR3 loop: CASIAPGQGAPGNTIYF. CDR3 DNA: TGTGCCAGCATCGCGCCTGGCCAGGGGGCGCCAGGAAACACCATATATTTT.

This clonotype was seen repeatedly, ten times or more. This chain links TRBV20-1 with TRBJ2-1; D is tentatively TRBD1 or TRBD2 (5 bases each). Per germline, CDR1 DFQATT and CDR2 SNEGSKA (reference sequence). The CDR3 runs to 12 residues. V was shortened by 6 bases and J by 8 bases, with 14 bases between the two germline ends. The CDR3 reads CSALWGNYEQFF. CDR3 nucleotide sequence: TGCAGTGCCCTTTGGGGGAACTATGAGCAGTTCTTC.

Regarding this clonotype: The junction and the germline gene differ at one end; a read error may be behind it. This sequence joins TRBV5-6 and TRBJ1-4; a possible D gene is TRBD1 (5 bases). The length of the CDR3 is 16 residues. Germline-derived CDR1 and CDR2 are SGHDT and YYEEEE. The CDR3 DNA follows: TGTGCCAGCAGCTTGGCTCCGACAGCGACTAATGGAAAACTGTTTTTT. It is translated as CASSLAPTATNGKLFF.

This clonotype has a handful of counts. The rearrangement joins TRBV5-1 to TRBJ2-5; D is undetermined. The germline CDR1 and CDR2 sequences are SGHRS and YFSETQ. V was pared by 3 bases and J by 0 bases, with 3 bases between. This CDR3 contains 12 residues. In DNA, the CDR3 is TGCGCCAGCAGCTGGGACCAAGAGACCCAGTACTTC. Encoded protein: CASSWDQETQYF. Using reference TRBV5-1 and TRBJ2-5 for the parts outside the CDR3, the full variable domain is KAGVTQTPRYLIKTRGQQVTLSCSPISGHRSVSWYQQTPGQGLQFLFEYFSETQRNKGNFPGRFSGRQFSNSRSEMNVSTLELGDSALYLCASSWDQETQYFGPGTRLLVL.

This clonotype was observed many times. The chain joins TRBV27 to TRBJ1-1, with TRBD1 matching 7 bases. The CDR3 sequence is 15 residues long. Germline trimming cut 4 bases from V and 3 bases from J; bases unmatched to any gene: 8. The germline CDR1 and CDR2 sequences are MNHEY and SMNVEV (reference sequence). CDR3 amino acids: CASSSRQGRDTEAFF. Written as DNA, the CDR3 is TGTGCCAGCAGTTCTAGACAGGGTAGAGACACTGAAGCTTTCTTT.

This clonotype occurred many times. J is TRBJ1-6 and V is TRBV5-1, with D tentatively TRBD1 (5 bases). Per germline, CDR1 SGHRS and CDR2 YFSETQ. The CDR3 is 18 residues long. V was clipped by 3 bases and J by 0 bases, with 16 bases between them. CDR3 residues: CASSSPLGGSSYNSPLHF. In DNA form, the CDR3 reads TGCGCCAGCAGCTCACCGTTGGGGGGGAGCTCCTATAATTCACCCCTCCACTTT.

This clonotype was recorded many times. This chain joins TRBV20-1 and TRBJ2-1, with unresolved D. Germline loops: CDR1 DFQATT, CDR2 SNEGSKA (reference sequence). Trimming shortened V by 1 base and J by 7 bases, and 5 bases separated the two germline ends. This CDR3 has 11 residues. The CDR3 coding sequence is TGCAGTGCTAGAGGAGGAAATGAGCAGTTCTTC. Residues: CSARGGNEQFF.

The sample holds many counts of this clonotype. V usage is TRBV12-3 or TRBV12-4 and J usage is TRBJ2-3; the D gene is possibly TRBD2 (5 bases). Trimming removed 2 bases at V and 5 bases at J, with 23 bases between. This CDR3 has 18 residues. The CDR3 DNA sequence: TGTGCCAGCAGTTTATTCTTCCCACTAGATTCCCCTGGAGATACGCAGTATTTT. Its translation: CASSLFFPLDSPGDTQYF.